A selection of T cell receptor beta chains follows, all from one sample in a study of Ad26.COV2.S vaccination and SARS-CoV-2 variants. TCRdb's copy holds only in-frame clones and misses some; the assay was immunoSEQ multiplex PCR. The repertoire consists of roughly 100,000 clones, with about 78% occurring once and the leading ten covering roughly a sixth. Sample: peripheral blood, taken after recovery from COVID-19. All receptors come from a human donor who had recovered from COVID-19. CDR3s include the opening cysteine and the closing phenylalanine or tryptophan. The order of the fields is CDR3 DNA, CDR3 protein, J gene, clone size, V gene, D gene. A D gene is named only where the DNA matches it firmly. A clone size is listed for some rows: how often the clone was seen (once, few, many), or a class if it is expanded.

CDR3nt: TGTGCCAGCAGCTTGACAGGGTTTACCTACGAGCAGTACTTC
CDR3aa: CASSLTGFTYEQYF
j_gene: TRBJ2-7
abundance: -
v_gene: TRBV7-2
d_gene: TRBD1

CDR3nt: TGTGCCAGCAGTTATGGCAGGGATCAACCCCAGCATTTT
CDR3aa: CASSYGRDQPQHF
j_gene: TRBJ1-5
abundance: -
v_gene: TRBV6-5
d_gene: -

CDR3nt: TGCGCCAGCAGTACAGGGGATAGCAATCAGCCCCAGCATTTT
CDR3aa: CASSTGDSNQPQHF
j_gene: TRBJ1-5
abundance: -
v_gene: TRBV10-2
d_gene: TRBD1

CDR3nt: TGTGCCAGCAGTATCCCCGTCTATTCATTTGGGGAGATAGCCAAAAACATTCAGTACTTC
CDR3aa: CASSIPVYSFGEIAKNIQYF
j_gene: TRBJ2-4
abundance: -
v_gene: TRBV2
d_gene: -

CDR3nt: TGTGCCATCAGTCGGGACAGTAATCAGCCCCAGCATTTT
CDR3aa: CAISRDSNQPQHF
j_gene: TRBJ1-5
abundance: few
v_gene: TRBV10-3
d_gene: TRBD1

CDR3nt: TGTGCCAGCAGTTTGGGACAGACAATAAATCAGCCCCAGCATTTT
CDR3aa: CASSLGQTINQPQHF
j_gene: TRBJ1-5
abundance: -
v_gene: TRBV28
d_gene: TRBD1

CDR3nt: TGTGCCAGCAGCCAGTCGTCAGCCTACGAGCAGTACTTC
CDR3aa: CASSQSSAYEQYF
j_gene: TRBJ2-7
abundance: once
v_gene: TRBV3-1/TRBV3-2
d_gene: -

CDR3nt: TGTGCCAGCAGCAGAAGACAGGGGGAGAACACCGGGGAGCTGTTTTTT
CDR3aa: CASSRRQGENTGELFF
j_gene: TRBJ2-2
abundance: -
v_gene: TRBV5-4
d_gene: TRBD1

CDR3nt: TGTGCCAGTAGTATAGATTTGGGCTACGAGCAGTACTTC
CDR3aa: CASSIDLGYEQYF
j_gene: TRBJ2-7
abundance: few
v_gene: TRBV19
d_gene: -

CDR3nt: TGTGCCAGCAGCTTAGCGGGGGGAGAAGCTTTCTTT
CDR3aa: CASSLAGGEAFF
j_gene: TRBJ1-1
abundance: -
v_gene: TRBV7-9
d_gene: -

CDR3nt: TGTGCCACCCGGACGGGTGTGGCAGATACGCAGTATTTT
CDR3aa: CATRTGVADTQYF
j_gene: TRBJ2-3
abundance: -
v_gene: TRBV15
d_gene: -

CDR3nt: TGTGCCAGCTCACCAAACAAGCTCGCCTACGAGCAGTACTTC
CDR3aa: CASSPNKLAYEQYF
j_gene: TRBJ2-7
abundance: -
v_gene: TRBV18
d_gene: -

CDR3nt: TGTGCCAGCAGCATAAAGCCGGGCCGACTAGCTAACTATGGCTACACCTTC
CDR3aa: CASSIKPGRLANYGYTF
j_gene: TRBJ1-2
abundance: -
v_gene: TRBV13
d_gene: -

CDR3nt: TGTGCCAGCTCACCTGGCAGGGGGGACACTGAAGCTTTCTTT
CDR3aa: CASSPGRGDTEAFF
j_gene: TRBJ1-1
abundance: -
v_gene: TRBV18
d_gene: TRBD1

CDR3nt: TGTGCCAGCAGCTCCCGGGACAGCTCCTACGAGCAGTACTTC
CDR3aa: CASSSRDSSYEQYF
j_gene: TRBJ2-7
abundance: once
v_gene: TRBV7-9
d_gene: TRBD1

CDR3nt: TGTGCCAGCAGCTTAGGTTCGCGGGGGGCCCGAAATGAGCAGTTCTTC
CDR3aa: CASSLGSRGARNEQFF
j_gene: TRBJ2-1
abundance: -
v_gene: TRBV7-9
d_gene: TRBD2

CDR3nt: TGTGCCAGTAGTAACCGAAACACCATATATTTT
CDR3aa: CASSNRNTIYF
j_gene: TRBJ1-3
abundance: few
v_gene: TRBV19
d_gene: -

CDR3nt: TGTGCCAGCAAGAGGGAAGGGACTGAAGCTTTCTTT
CDR3aa: CASKREGTEAFF
j_gene: TRBJ1-1
abundance: -
v_gene: TRBV2
d_gene: -

CDR3nt: TGTGCCAGCAGTTTAGATGTTACCGATACGCAGTATTTT
CDR3aa: CASSLDVTDTQYF
j_gene: TRBJ2-3
abundance: -
v_gene: TRBV12-3/TRBV12-4
d_gene: -

CDR3nt: TGCAGCGTTGAAGGTCACAGGAACTATGGCTACACCTTC
CDR3aa: CSVEGHRNYGYTF
j_gene: TRBJ1-2
abundance: few
v_gene: TRBV29-1
d_gene: -

CDR3nt: TGCGCCAGCAGCCAAGATCCCCCCGGACAGGTTAATGAAAAACTGTTTTTT
CDR3aa: CASSQDPPGQVNEKLFF
j_gene: TRBJ1-4
abundance: -
v_gene: TRBV4-3
d_gene: TRBD1

CDR3nt: TGTGCCAGCAGTTCGGGACAGGATAATTCACCCCTCCACTTT
CDR3aa: CASSSGQDNSPLHF
j_gene: TRBJ1-6
abundance: many
v_gene: TRBV6-5
d_gene: TRBD1

CDR3nt: TGTGCCAGCAGCTTTGGCGAGGGTACGGAAAATGAGCAGTTCTTC
CDR3aa: CASSFGEGTENEQFF
j_gene: TRBJ2-1
abundance: few
v_gene: TRBV11-2
d_gene: -

CDR3nt: TGTGCCAGCAGCTTACAGGCGAACACTGAAGCTTTCTTT
CDR3aa: CASSLQANTEAFF
j_gene: TRBJ1-1
abundance: -
v_gene: TRBV7-3
d_gene: -

CDR3nt: TGTGCCAGCAGTTACTCGAGGGGGGCGGGTGGCTACACCTTC
CDR3aa: CASSYSRGAGGYTF
j_gene: TRBJ1-2
abundance: -
v_gene: TRBV6-5
d_gene: -

CDR3nt: TGTGCCAGCAGCTTGGGCAGAGCCTCTGGGGCCAACGTCCTGACTTTC
CDR3aa: CASSLGRASGANVLTF
j_gene: TRBJ2-6
abundance: -
v_gene: TRBV7-3
d_gene: -

CDR3nt: TGTGCCAGCAGTTGGACGGATTATGGCTACACCTTC
CDR3aa: CASSWTDYGYTF
j_gene: TRBJ1-2
abundance: -
v_gene: TRBV6-2/TRBV6-3
d_gene: -

CDR3nt: TGTGCCAGCAGCCAACAGGCCGGCTTGAATTCACCCCTCCACTTT
CDR3aa: CASSQQAGLNSPLHF
j_gene: TRBJ1-6
abundance: -
v_gene: TRBV14
d_gene: -

CDR3nt: TGTGCCAGCAGTTTTCAGGGGGCGGATGGCTACACCTTC
CDR3aa: CASSFQGADGYTF
j_gene: TRBJ1-2
abundance: -
v_gene: TRBV28
d_gene: TRBD1

CDR3nt: TGTGCCAGCAGTGAATCCGGGTTCTATGGCTACACCTTC
CDR3aa: CASSESGFYGYTF
j_gene: TRBJ1-2
abundance: -
v_gene: TRBV2
d_gene: -

CDR3nt: TGTGCCAGCAGTGCCGGGACAACTGGCTACACCTTC
CDR3aa: CASSAGTTGYTF
j_gene: TRBJ1-2
abundance: -
v_gene: TRBV2
d_gene: -

CDR3nt: TGTGCCAGCAGAGGGACCGAAACTTTTTATAATTCACCCCTCCACTTT
CDR3aa: CASRGTETFYNSPLHF
j_gene: TRBJ1-6
abundance: -
v_gene: TRBV28
d_gene: -

CDR3nt: TGTGCCAGCAACCGACTAGACACCGGGGAGCTGTTTTTT
CDR3aa: CASNRLDTGELFF
j_gene: TRBJ2-2
abundance: -
v_gene: TRBV6-5
d_gene: -

CDR3nt: TGCAGTGCTATTACGGACACTGAAGCTTTCTTT
CDR3aa: CSAITDTEAFF
j_gene: TRBJ1-1
abundance: -
v_gene: TRBV20-1
d_gene: -

CDR3nt: TGTGCCAGTAGTATGGACAGGAATTACGAGCAGTACTTC
CDR3aa: CASSMDRNYEQYF
j_gene: TRBJ2-7
abundance: few
v_gene: TRBV19
d_gene: TRBD1

CDR3nt: TGTGCCAGCAGCGTACAGGGGACAGGGCAGTACTTC
CDR3aa: CASSVQGTGQYF
j_gene: TRBJ2-7
abundance: few
v_gene: TRBV6-6
d_gene: TRBD1

CDR3nt: TGTGCCAGCAGTCGGGATTACACCGGGGAGCTGTTTTTT
CDR3aa: CASSRDYTGELFF
j_gene: TRBJ2-2
abundance: -
v_gene: TRBV12-3/TRBV12-4
d_gene: -

CDR3nt: TGCGCCAGCATGAAGGGGACAGGGGAATCAGATACGCAGTATTTT
CDR3aa: CASMKGTGESDTQYF
j_gene: TRBJ2-3
abundance: -
v_gene: TRBV10-1
d_gene: TRBD1

CDR3nt: TGCGCCAGCAGCTTGTCCGGGACCCCAATCGGGGAGACCCAGTACTTC
CDR3aa: CASSLSGTPIGETQYF
j_gene: TRBJ2-5
abundance: few
v_gene: TRBV5-1
d_gene: -

CDR3nt: TGTGCCAGCAGCGCACAGGCGAACACTGAAGCTTTCTTT
CDR3aa: CASSAQANTEAFF
j_gene: TRBJ1-1
abundance: -
v_gene: TRBV11-2
d_gene: -

CDR3nt: TGCGCCAGCAGCTTGGTGGGGGCCCAAGATACGCAGTATTTT
CDR3aa: CASSLVGAQDTQYF
j_gene: TRBJ2-3
abundance: -
v_gene: TRBV5-1
d_gene: -

CDR3nt: TGTGCCAGCAGTTACAGGGACAGGGAATACGAGCAGTACTTC
CDR3aa: CASSYRDREYEQYF
j_gene: TRBJ2-7
abundance: -
v_gene: TRBV6-5
d_gene: TRBD1

CDR3nt: TGTGCCAGCACCCGGGACAGGGGATTCAATCAGCCCCAGCATTTT
CDR3aa: CASTRDRGFNQPQHF
j_gene: TRBJ1-5
abundance: -
v_gene: TRBV7-2
d_gene: TRBD1